Shown below are 9 T cell receptor beta chains from a single sample sequenced in a study of response to subunit inactivated influenza vaccine (dated by TCRdb to the late 2010s). Library generation was performed with RT-PCR. Instrument on record: Illumina HiSeq 2500. The public sequencing data were trimmed at Q25 with fastp and processed into clonotypes with MiXCR by TCRdb, which kept only in-frame beta chains. When rows share a CDR3 protein, they turn into one entry using the most common DNA and genes. The sample table lists 610,000 or so distinct CDR3 sequences, 14% of them with a count of one. Approximately 12% of the sample lies in the top ten. The specimen comprised PBMCs from blood, sampled 11 to 12 days after vaccination. The receptors were gathered from a man in his forties or fifties who received an inactivated influenza vaccine. Donor details come from another sample of the same person, matched by shared clones.

The V and J genes are TRBV10-3 and TRBJ2-3, with TRBD2 matching over 8 bases. The germline V gene has CDR1 ENHRY and CDR2 SYGVKD. The CDR3 spans 16 residues. Losses at the gene ends were 5 bases for V and 1 base for J; bases not matched to a gene: 8. The CDR3 spells CAISRGGRGGTDTQYF. CDR3 coding DNA: TGTGCCATCAGTCGCGGAGGGCGGGGGGGCACAGATACGCAGTATTTT.

The J gene is TRBJ2-1, the V gene TRBV6-2 or TRBV6-3; 12 nucleotides align to TRBD2. Germline trimming cut 8 bases from V and 9 bases from J; bases unmatched to any gene: 8. The CDR3 has 14 amino acids. Looked up from germline, CDR1 is MNHEY and CDR2 is SVGEGT. CDR3 in amino acids: CASALGLAGFEQFF. As DNA, the CDR3 is TGTGCCAGCGCACTTGGACTAGCGGGATTTGAGCAGTTCTTC.

This clonotype occurred a few times. The chain carries TRBV7-2 and TRBJ2-1; possibly TRBD2 for D (5 bases). V lost 3 bases and J 6 bases, leaving 9 bases between the germline ends. The germline CDR1 and CDR2 sequences are SGHTA and FQGNSA. The CDR3 sequence is 13 residues long. CDR3 amino acids: CASSFFGINEQFF. In DNA, the CDR3 is TGTGCCAGCAGCTTCTTCGGGATCAATGAGCAGTTCTTC.

This clonotype appeared a few times. The CDR3 protein is CASSPRQGGSLDTQYF. DNA of the CDR3: TGTGCCAGCAGCCCCCGACAGGGCGGGAGTCTAGATACGCAGTATTTT. V and J are TRBV7-9 and TRBJ2-3; D tentatively reads TRBD1 or TRBD2 (7 bases each). This CDR3 region has 16 residues. V shed 5 bases and J shed 5 bases, with 20 bases lying between them. CDR1 and CDR2 from the germline V gene are SEHNR and FQNEAQ (reference sequence).

The chain uses TRBV7-9 and TRBJ2-3; D is undetermined. CDR1 and CDR2 from the germline V gene are SEHNR and FQNEAQ (reference sequence). This CDR3 contains 12 residues. V was clipped by 5 bases and J by 3 bases, with 6 bases between them. The CDR3 region has the DNA TGTGCCAGCAGCCACGTGACAGATACGCAGTATTTT. The encoded protein is CASSHVTDTQYF.

The rearrangement uses TRBV27 and TRBJ2-7; 10 bases fit TRBD2. Germline V lookup: CDR1 MNHEY, CDR2 SMNVEV (reference sequence). V lost 0 bases and J lost 3; bases outside the gene matches: 8. There are 17 residues in the CDR3. The CDR3 DNA is TGTGCCAGCAGTTTATCCCCATTTCTAGCGGGAGTCTACGAGCAGTACTTC. It specifies CASSLSPFLAGVYEQYF.

This clonotype was detected only a few times. This chain connects TRBV11-2 to TRBJ2-3; TRBD1 aligns across 8 bases. Germline values: CDR1 SGHAT, CDR2 FQNNGV. The trim removed 5 bases at V and 2 bases at J, leaving 6 bases unmatched. The CDR3 contains 15 residues. The CDR3 DNA sequence: TGTGCCAGCAGCCTGGGACAGGCTCTCACAGATACGCAGTATTTT. Protein: CASSLGQALTDTQYF.

The gene calls are TRBV28 and TRBJ1-1; maybe TRBD1 (5 bases). Germline CDR1 reads MDHEN; CDR2 reads SYDVKM. The CDR3 runs to 14 residues. V was pared by 6 bases and J by 2 bases, with 13 bases between. CDR3 in DNA: TGTGCCAGCAGATACAGGAGATATAACACTGAAGCTTTCTTT. This encodes CASRYRRYNTEAFF.

This sequence joins TRBV7-8 and TRBJ1-6; D is possibly TRBD1 (6 bases). This CDR3 is 15 amino acids long. Germline lookup yields CDR1 SGHVS and CDR2 FQNEAQ. Trimming took off 0 bases at V and 9 bases at J, with 12 bases between the two ends. CDR3 amino acids: CASSLAPGHPSPLHF. CDR3 nucleotide sequence: TGTGCCAGCAGCTTAGCGCCGGGACACCCTTCACCCCTCCACTTT.